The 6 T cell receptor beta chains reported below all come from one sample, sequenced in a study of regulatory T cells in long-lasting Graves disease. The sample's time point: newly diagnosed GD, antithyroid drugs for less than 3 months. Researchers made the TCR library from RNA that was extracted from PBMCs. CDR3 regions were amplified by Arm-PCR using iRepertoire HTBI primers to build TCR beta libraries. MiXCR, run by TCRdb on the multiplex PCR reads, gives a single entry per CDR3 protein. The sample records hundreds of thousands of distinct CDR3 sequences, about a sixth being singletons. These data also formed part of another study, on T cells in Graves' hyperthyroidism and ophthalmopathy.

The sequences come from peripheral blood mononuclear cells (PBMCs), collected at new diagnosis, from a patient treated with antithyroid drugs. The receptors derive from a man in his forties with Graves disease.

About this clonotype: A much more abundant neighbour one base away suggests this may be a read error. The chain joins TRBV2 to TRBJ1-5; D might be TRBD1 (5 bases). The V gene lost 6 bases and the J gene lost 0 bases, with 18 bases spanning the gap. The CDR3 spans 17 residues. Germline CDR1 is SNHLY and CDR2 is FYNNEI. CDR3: CASSRDLQGYSNQPQHF. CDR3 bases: TGTGCCAGCAGCAGAGATCTGCAGGGATATAGCAATCAGCCCCAGCATTTT.

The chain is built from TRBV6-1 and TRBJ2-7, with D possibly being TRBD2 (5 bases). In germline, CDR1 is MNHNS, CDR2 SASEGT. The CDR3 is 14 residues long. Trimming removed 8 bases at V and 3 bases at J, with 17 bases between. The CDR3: CASSGSTRRYEQYF. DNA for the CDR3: TGTGCCAGCTCTGGGTCCACTAGACGCTACGAGCAGTACTTC.

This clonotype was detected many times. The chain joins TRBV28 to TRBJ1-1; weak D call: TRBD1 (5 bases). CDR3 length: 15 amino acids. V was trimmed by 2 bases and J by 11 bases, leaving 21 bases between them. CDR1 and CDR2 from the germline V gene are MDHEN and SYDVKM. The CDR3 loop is CASSLPQYRPGGAFF. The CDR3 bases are TGTGCCAGCAGTTTACCCCAGTATCGCCCCGGGGGTGCTTTCTTT. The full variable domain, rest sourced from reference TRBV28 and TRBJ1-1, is DVKVTQSSRYLVKRTGEKVFLECVQDMDHENMFWYRQDPGLGLRLIYFSYDVKMKEKGDIPEGYSVSREKKERFSLILESASTNQTSMYLCASSLPQYRPGGAFFGQGTRLTVV.

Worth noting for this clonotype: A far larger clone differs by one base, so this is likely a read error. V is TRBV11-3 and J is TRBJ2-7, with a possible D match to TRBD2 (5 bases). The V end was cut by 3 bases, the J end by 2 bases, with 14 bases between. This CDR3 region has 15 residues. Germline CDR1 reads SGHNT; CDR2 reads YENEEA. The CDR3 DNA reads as TGTGCCAGCAGCTTTACAGAGGGCGATGCCTACGAGCAGTACTTC. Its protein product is CASSFTEGDAYEQYF.

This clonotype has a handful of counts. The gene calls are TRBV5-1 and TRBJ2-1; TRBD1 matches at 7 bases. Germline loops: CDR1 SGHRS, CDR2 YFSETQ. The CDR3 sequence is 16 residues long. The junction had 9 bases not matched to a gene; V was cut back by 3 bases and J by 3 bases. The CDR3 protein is CASSWGWAGGYNEQFF. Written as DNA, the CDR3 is TGCGCCAGCAGCTGGGGGTGGGCAGGGGGCTACAATGAGCAGTTCTTC.

The CDR3 loop reads CSAAPGLFTQQFF. Here the CDR3 DNA reads TGCAGTGCTGCTCCGGGACTTTTTACCCAGCAGTTCTTC. The rearrangement joins TRBV20-1 to TRBJ2-1; TRBD2 might be the D (6 bases). Germline CDR1 and CDR2: DFQATT and SNEGSKA (reference sequence). CDR3 size: 13 residues. Trimming cost V 5 bases and J 11 bases, with 19 bases left between them.